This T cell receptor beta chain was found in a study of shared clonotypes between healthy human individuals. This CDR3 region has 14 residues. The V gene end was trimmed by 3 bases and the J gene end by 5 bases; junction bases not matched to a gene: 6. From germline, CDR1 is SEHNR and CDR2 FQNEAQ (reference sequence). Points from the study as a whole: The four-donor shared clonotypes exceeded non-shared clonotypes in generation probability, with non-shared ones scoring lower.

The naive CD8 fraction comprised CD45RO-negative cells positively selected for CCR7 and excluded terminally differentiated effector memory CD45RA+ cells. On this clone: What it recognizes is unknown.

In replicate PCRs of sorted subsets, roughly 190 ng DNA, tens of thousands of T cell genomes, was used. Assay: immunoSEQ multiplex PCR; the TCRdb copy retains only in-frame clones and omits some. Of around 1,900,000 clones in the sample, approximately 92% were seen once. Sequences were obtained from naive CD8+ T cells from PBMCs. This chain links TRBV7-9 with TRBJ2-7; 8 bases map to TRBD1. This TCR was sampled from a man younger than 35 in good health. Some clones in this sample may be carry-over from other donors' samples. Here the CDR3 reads CASSFQAGGNEQYF. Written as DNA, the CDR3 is TGTGCCAGCAGCTTCCAGGCAGGGGGCAACGAGCAGTACTTC.